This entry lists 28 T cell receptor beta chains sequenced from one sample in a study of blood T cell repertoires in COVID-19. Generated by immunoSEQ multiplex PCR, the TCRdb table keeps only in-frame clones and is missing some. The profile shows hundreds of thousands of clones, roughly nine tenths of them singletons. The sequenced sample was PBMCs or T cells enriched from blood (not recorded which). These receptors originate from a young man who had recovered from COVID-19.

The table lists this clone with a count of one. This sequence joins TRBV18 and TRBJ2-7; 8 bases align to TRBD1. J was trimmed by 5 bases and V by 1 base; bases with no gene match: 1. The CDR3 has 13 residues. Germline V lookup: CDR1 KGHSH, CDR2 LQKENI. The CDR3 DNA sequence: TGTGCCAGCTCACCACGGGGACAGGACGAGCAGTACTTC. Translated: CASSPRGQDEQYF. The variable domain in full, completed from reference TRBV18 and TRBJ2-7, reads NAGVMQNPRHLVRRRGQEARLRCSPMKGHSHVYWYRQLPEEGLKFMVYLQKENIIDESGMPKERFSAEFPKEGPSILRIQQVVRGDSAAYFCASSPRGQDEQYFGPGTRLTVT.

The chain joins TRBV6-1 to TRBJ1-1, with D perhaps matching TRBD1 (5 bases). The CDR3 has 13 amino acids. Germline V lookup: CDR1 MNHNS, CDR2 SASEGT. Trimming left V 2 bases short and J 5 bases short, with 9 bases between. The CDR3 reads CASSESRDTEAFF. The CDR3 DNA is TGTGCCAGCAGTGAAAGCAGGGATACTGAAGCTTTCTTT.

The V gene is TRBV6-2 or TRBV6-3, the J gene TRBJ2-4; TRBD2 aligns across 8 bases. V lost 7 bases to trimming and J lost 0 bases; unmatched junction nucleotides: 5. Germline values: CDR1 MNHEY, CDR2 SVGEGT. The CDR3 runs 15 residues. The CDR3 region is CASNPGGVAKNIQYF. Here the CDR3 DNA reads TGTGCCAGCAACCCGGGGGGGGTAGCCAAAAACATTCAGTACTTC.

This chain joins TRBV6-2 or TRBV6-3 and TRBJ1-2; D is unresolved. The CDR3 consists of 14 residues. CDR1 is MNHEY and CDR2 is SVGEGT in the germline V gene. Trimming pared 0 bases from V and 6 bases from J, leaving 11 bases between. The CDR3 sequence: CASSYSGGFNGYTF. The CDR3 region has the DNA TGTGCCAGCAGTTACTCAGGCGGATTCAATGGCTACACCTTC.

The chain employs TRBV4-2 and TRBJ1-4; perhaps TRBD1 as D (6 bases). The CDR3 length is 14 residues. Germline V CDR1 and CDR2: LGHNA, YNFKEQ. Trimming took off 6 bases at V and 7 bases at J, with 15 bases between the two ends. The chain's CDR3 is CASRNSEGGEKLFF. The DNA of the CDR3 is TGTGCCAGCAGAAATTCCGAAGGGGGTGAAAAACTGTTTTTT.

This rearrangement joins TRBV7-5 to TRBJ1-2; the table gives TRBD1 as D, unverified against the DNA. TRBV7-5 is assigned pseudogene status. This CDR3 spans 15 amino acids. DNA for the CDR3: TGTGTCAGAAGCTTGGTCAGGGGACAGCCCTATGGCTACACCTTC. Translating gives CVRSLVRGQPYGYTF.

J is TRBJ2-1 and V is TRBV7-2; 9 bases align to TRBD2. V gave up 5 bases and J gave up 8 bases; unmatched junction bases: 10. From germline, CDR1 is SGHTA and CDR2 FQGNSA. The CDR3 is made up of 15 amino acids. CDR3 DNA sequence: TGTGCCAGCAGCCCAGGTCGGGTAGCGGGGGATGAGCAGTTCTTC. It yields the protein CASSPGRVAGDEQFF.

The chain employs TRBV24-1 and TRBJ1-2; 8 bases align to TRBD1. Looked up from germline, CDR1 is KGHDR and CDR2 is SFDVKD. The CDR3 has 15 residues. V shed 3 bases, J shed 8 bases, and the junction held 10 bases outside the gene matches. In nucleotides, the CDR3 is TGTGCCACCAGTGATACAAGAAGGACAGGGCACGGCTACACCTTC. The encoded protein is CATSDTRRTGHGYTF.

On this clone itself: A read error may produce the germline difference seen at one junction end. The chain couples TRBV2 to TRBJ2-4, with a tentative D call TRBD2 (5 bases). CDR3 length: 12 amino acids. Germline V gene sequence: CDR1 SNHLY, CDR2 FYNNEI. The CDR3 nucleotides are TGTGCCAGCAGTGAAGCGCGAGGGTTCGGGGACTTC. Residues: CASSEARGFGDF.

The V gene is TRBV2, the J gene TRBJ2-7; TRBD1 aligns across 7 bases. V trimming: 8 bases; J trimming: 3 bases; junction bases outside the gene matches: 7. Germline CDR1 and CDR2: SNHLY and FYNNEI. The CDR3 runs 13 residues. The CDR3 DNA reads TGTGCCAGCGACGGGACAGCTAACTACGAGCAGTACTTC. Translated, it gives CASDGTANYEQYF.

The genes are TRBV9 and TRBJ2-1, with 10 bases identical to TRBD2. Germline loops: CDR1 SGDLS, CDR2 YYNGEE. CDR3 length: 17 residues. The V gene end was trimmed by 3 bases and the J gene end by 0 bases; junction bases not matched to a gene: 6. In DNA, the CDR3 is TGTGCCAGCAGCGCATGGACTAGCGGCTTCTCCTACAATGAGCAGTTCTTC. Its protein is CASSAWTSGFSYNEQFF.

CDR3 residues: CASSLYGLAGSTDTQYF. The DNA for the CDR3 is TGTGCCAGCAGCTTATACGGACTAGCGGGGAGCACAGATACGCAGTATTTT. J is TRBJ2-3 and V is TRBV7-3; 12 bases line up with TRBD2. Germline lookup yields CDR1 SGHTA and CDR2 FQGTGA. This CDR3 spans 17 amino acids. Germline trimming cut 2 bases from V and 0 bases from J; bases unmatched to any gene: 3.

The CDR3 is CASSLTGTLQETQYF. The CDR3 coding sequence is TGTGCCAGCAGCTTAACCGGGACTCTTCAAGAGACCCAGTACTTC. This chain links TRBV7-9 with TRBJ2-5; a possible D gene is TRBD2 (6 bases). The ends were cut back, 2 bases at V and 2 bases at J, with 12 bases in the middle. CDR3 length: 15 residues. The germline V gene has CDR1 SEHNR and CDR2 FQNEAQ (reference sequence). Filled out from reference TRBV7-9 and TRBJ2-5, the complete variable domain reads DTGVSQNPRHKITKRGQNVTFRCDPISEHNRLYWYRQTLGQGPEFLTYFQNEAQLEKSRLLSDRFSAERPKGSFSTLEIQRTEQGDSAMYLCASSLTGTLQETQYFGPGTRLLVL.

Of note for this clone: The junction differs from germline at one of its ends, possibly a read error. The CDR3, as DNA: TGTGTCAGCAGTGAACCGTTCCCCCTGAACACCGGGGAGCTGTTTTTT. It is translated as CVSSEPFPLNTGELFF. This rearrangement joins TRBV2 to TRBJ2-2; D uncertain. Germline CDR1 is SNHLY and CDR2 is FYNNEI. This CDR3 contains 16 residues.

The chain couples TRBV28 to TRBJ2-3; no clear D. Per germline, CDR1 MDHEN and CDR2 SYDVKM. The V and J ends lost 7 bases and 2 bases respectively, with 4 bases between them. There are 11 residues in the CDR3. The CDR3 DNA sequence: TGTGCCAGCAAAGCCACAGATACGCAGTATTTT. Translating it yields CASKATDTQYF.

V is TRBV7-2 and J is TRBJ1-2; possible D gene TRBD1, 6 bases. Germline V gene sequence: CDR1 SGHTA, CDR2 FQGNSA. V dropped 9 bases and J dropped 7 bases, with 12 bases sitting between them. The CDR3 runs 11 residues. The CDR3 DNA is TGTGCCAGTAGTAGGGGGGGTGGCTACACCTTC. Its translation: CASSRGGGYTF. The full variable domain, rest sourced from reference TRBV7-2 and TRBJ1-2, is GAGVSQSPSNKVTEKGKDVELRCDPISGHTALYWYRQSLGQGLEFLIYFQGNSAPDKSGLPSDRFSAERTGGSVSTLTIQRTQQEDSAVYLCASSRGGGYTFGSGTRLTVV.

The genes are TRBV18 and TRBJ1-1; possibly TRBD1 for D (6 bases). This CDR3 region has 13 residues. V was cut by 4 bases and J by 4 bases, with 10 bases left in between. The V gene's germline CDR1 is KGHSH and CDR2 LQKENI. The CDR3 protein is CASSRQDLTEAFF. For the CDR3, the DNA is TGTGCCAGCTCACGACAGGACCTCACTGAAGCTTTCTTT.

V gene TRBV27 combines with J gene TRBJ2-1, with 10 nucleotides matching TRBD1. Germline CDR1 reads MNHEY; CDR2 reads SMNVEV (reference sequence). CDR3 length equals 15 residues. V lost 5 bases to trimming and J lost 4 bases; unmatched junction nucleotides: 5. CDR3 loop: CASSQGTGAYNEQFF. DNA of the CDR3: TGTGCCAGCAGTCAAGGGACAGGGGCGTACAATGAGCAGTTCTTC.

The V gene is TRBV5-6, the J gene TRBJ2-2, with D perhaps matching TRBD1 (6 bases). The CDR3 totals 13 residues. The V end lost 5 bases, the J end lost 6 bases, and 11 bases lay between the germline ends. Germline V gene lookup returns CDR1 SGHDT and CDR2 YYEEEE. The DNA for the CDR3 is TGTGCCAGCAGTTTAGGACAGTCCGGGGAGCTGTTTTTT. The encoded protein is CASSLGQSGELFF.

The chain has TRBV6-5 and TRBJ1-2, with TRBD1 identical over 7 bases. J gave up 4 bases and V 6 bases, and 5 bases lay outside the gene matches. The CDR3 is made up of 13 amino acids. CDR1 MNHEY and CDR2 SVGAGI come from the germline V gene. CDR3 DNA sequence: TGTGCCAGCAGCCAGGGACAGTTCTATGGCTACACCTTC. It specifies CASSQGQFYGYTF.

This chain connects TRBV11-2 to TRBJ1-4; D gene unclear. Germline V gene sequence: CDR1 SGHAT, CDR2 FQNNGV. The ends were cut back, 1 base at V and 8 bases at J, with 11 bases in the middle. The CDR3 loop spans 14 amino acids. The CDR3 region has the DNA TGTGCCAGCAGCTTAGGGGGTTCGGGGGAAAAACTGTTTTTT. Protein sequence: CASSLGGSGEKLFF.

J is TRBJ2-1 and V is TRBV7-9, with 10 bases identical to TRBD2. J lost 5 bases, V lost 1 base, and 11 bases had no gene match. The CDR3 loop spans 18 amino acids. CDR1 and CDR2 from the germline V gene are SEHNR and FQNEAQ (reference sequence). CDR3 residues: CASSLGTSGAGGHNEQFF. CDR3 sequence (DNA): TGTGCCAGCAGCTTAGGGACTAGCGGAGCCGGGGGGCACAATGAGCAGTTCTTC.

The DNA for the CDR3 is TGTGCCAGCAGCCCTAGACAGGGGTATGGGTCGAACACTGAAGCTTTCTTT. Amino acids: CASSPRQGYGSNTEAFF. This sequence joins TRBV3-1 (or the pseudogene TRBV3-2) and TRBJ1-1, with TRBD1 matching 8 bases. The CDR3 loop spans 17 amino acids. Germline assignment: CDR1 LGHDT and CDR2 YNNKEL (reference sequence). V shed 4 bases and J 1 base; nucleotides not matched to a gene: 11.

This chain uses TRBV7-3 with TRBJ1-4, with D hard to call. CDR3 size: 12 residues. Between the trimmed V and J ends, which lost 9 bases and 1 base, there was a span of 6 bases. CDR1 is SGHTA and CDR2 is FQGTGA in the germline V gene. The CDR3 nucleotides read TGTGCCAGACAGATAACTAATGAAAAACTGTTTTTT. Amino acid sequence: CARQITNEKLFF.

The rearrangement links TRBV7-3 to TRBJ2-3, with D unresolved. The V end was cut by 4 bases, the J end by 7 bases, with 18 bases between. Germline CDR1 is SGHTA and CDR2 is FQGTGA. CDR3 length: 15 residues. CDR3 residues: CASSSGLDGLNTQYF. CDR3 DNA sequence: TGTGCCAGCAGCTCCGGGTTAGATGGATTGAATACGCAGTATTTT.

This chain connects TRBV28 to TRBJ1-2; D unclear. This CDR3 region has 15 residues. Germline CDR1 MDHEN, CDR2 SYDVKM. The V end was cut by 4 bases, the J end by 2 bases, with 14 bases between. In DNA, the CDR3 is TGTGCCAGCAGTTCGGCGGGAGACGGAAACTATGGCTACACCTTC. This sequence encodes CASSSAGDGNYGYTF.

The DNA of the CDR3 is TGTGCCAGCAGCCCGGGACAGGGTGCGGGGGAAGCTTTCTTT. Translated, it gives CASSPGQGAGEAFF. This chain uses TRBV7-2 with TRBJ1-1; 9 bases are shared with TRBD1. J was trimmed by 8 bases and V by 5 bases; bases with no gene match: 9. Germline lookup yields CDR1 SGHTA and CDR2 FQGNSA. The CDR3 has 14 amino acids.

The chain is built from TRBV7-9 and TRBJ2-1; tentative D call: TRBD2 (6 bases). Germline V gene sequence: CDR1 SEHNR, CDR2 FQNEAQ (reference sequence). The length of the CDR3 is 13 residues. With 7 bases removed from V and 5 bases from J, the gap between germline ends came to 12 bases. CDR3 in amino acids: CASNRLDDNEQFF. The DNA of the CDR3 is TGTGCCAGCAACCGACTAGATGACAATGAGCAGTTCTTC.